These 10 T cell receptor beta chains share one sample of origin, sequenced in a study of spatial heterogeneity in lung cancer. Findings and limits, study-wide: It was found that expanded intratumoral alpha and beta TCR counts tracked tumor mutation counts.

These TCRs' antigens remain unknown. Using its own MiXCR run on the 5' RACE reads, TCRdb lists one record per CDR3 protein. The sample includes 6,000 to 8,000 distinct CDR3 sequences, over 6.5% of them seen just once. Time point in this sample: sample taken at primary tumor resection. The source material was lung tumor tissue, sampled at surgery. The receptor source for this set is a female donor with early-stage non-small cell lung cancer.

This clonotype has at least ten counts. V is TRBV7-8 and J is TRBJ2-7; unclear D gene. Trimming took off 2 bases at V and 4 bases at J, with 18 bases between the two ends. The CDR3 length is 16 residues. The germline gives CDR1 SGHVS, CDR2 FQNEAQ. This CDR3 is CASSLTQANARYEQYF. The CDR3 bases are TGTGCCAGCAGCTTAACCCAAGCTAACGCCAGATACGAGCAGTACTTC.

This clonotype has ten or more counts. CDR3 DNA sequence: TGTGCCAGCAGTGGGGGTCCCGGGATTTATAGCAATCAGCCCCAGCATTTT. This sequence encodes CASSGGPGIYSNQPQHF. The V gene is TRBV12-3 or TRBV12-4, the J gene TRBJ1-5; perhaps TRBD1 as D (5 bases). V gave up 5 bases and J gave up 0 bases, with 17 bases separating them. The CDR3 has 17 amino acids.

V and J are TRBV21-1 and TRBJ2-5. TRBV21-1 constitutes a pseudogene. This CDR3 has 13 residues. The CDR3 nucleotides read TGTGCCAGCAGCATCTTTGACCAAGAGACCCAGTACTTC. Protein sequence: CASSIFDQETQYF.

In its sample, this clonotype was seen many times. The V gene is TRBV7-2, the J gene TRBJ2-5; 11 bases are shared with TRBD1. The ends lost 5 bases at V and 1 base at J; junction bases unmatched: 3. The CDR3 consists of 15 residues. Per the germline V gene, CDR1 is SGHTA and CDR2 is FQGNSA. CDR3 sequence: CASSAGQGAQETQYF. The DNA for the CDR3 is TGTGCCAGCAGCGCCGGACAGGGGGCCCAAGAGACCCAGTACTTC. Drawing the rest from reference TRBV7-2 and TRBJ2-5, the complete variable domain is GAGVSQSPSNKVTEKGKDVELRCDPISGHTALYWYRQSLGQGLEFLIYFQGNSAPDKSGLPSDRFSAERTGGSVSTLTIQRTQQEDSAVYLCASSAGQGAQETQYFGPGTRLLVL.

This clonotype is categorized as medium-sized. This chain uses TRBV29-1 with TRBJ1-1; D remains ambiguous. CDR1 SQVTM and CDR2 ANQGSEA come from the germline V gene. This CDR3 is 11 amino acids long. The V end was cut by 5 bases, the J end by 3 bases, with 7 bases between. The CDR3: CSVPAHTEAFF. For the CDR3, the DNA is TGCAGCGTTCCGGCCCACACTGAAGCTTTCTTT.

The chain carries TRBV3-1 and TRBJ2-3; D possibly corresponds to TRBD2 (7 bases). The CDR3 extends over 15 amino acids. The germline V and J ends were trimmed by 2 bases and 6 bases, with 15 bases remaining between them. The germline V gene encodes CDR1 LGHDT and CDR2 YNNKEL (reference sequence). For the CDR3, the DNA is TGTGCCAGCAGCCAACCGGGGGGCGGAGGGGATACGCAGTATTTT. Protein product: CASSQPGGGGDTQYF.

By share, this clonotype ranks as medium-sized. The chain has TRBV28 and TRBJ2-5, with D maybe TRBD1 (5 bases). The CDR3 sequence is 13 residues long. The germline gives CDR1 MDHEN, CDR2 SYDVKM. V was trimmed by 3 bases and J by 3 bases, leaving 8 bases between them. The CDR3 reads CASSFLGEETQYF. CDR3 nucleotides: TGTGCCAGCAGTTTTCTAGGGGAAGAGACCCAGTACTTC.

At least ten counts were recorded for this clonotype. This rearrangement joins TRBV5-1 to TRBJ2-2, with D perhaps matching TRBD1 (6 bases). The CDR3 is 15 amino acids. From germline, CDR1 is SGHRS and CDR2 YFSETQ. With 2 bases removed from V and 4 bases from J, the gap between germline ends came to 12 bases. CDR3 sequence: CASSLSQGGTGELFF. In DNA form, the CDR3 reads TGCGCCAGCAGCTTATCACAGGGTGGCACCGGGGAGCTGTTTTTT. The full variable domain, with the rest looked up from reference TRBV5-1 and TRBJ2-2, is KAGVTQTPRYLIKTRGQQVTLSCSPISGHRSVSWYQQTPGQGLQFLFEYFSETQRNKGNFPGRFSGRQFSNSRSEMNVSTLELGDSALYLCASSLSQGGTGELFFGEGSRLTVL.

By share of the sample, this clonotype is medium-sized. J is TRBJ1-1 and V is TRBV13; the D gene is possibly TRBD1 (5 bases). V was trimmed by 2 bases and J by 5 bases, leaving 12 bases between them. Germline loops: CDR1 PRHDT, CDR2 FYEKMQ (reference sequence). The CDR3 contains 14 residues. CDR3 nucleotide sequence: TGTGCCAGCAGCTTACTTGGGGGTAGAACTGAAGCTTTCTTT. Amino acid sequence: CASSLLGGRTEAFF.

In this sample, this clonotype turned up many times. This chain joins TRBV27 and TRBJ2-1; 10 bases agree with TRBD2. The length of the CDR3 is 18 residues. The V gene's germline CDR1 is MNHEY and CDR2 SMNVEV (reference sequence). The trim removed 8 bases at V and 1 base at J, leaving 14 bases unmatched. CDR3 region: CASQTLGGSGRSYNEQFF. In DNA form, the CDR3 reads TGTGCCAGCCAAACCCTAGGAGGTAGCGGGAGGTCCTACAATGAGCAGTTCTTC.